Below are 13 T cell receptor beta chains sequenced from a single sample in a study of shared clonotypes between healthy human individuals. This table comes from immunoSEQ multiplex PCR, and its TCRdb copy is limited to in-frame clones, with some not included. The data show about 470,000 clones, with about 85% seen just once and under 15% held by the top ten. Material: PBMCs. The receptors were gathered from a woman in her thirties or forties in good health. Some clones in this sample may be carry-over from other donors' samples.

About this clone: This same CDR3 is encoded by further DNA sequences in the sample. V is TRBV30 and J is TRBJ2-1; D gene uncertain. CDR3 length: 11 amino acids. V was pared by 0 bases and J by 4 bases, with 1 base between. Germline CDR1 is GTSNPN and CDR2 is SVGIG (reference sequence). CDR3 sequence (DNA): TGTGCCTGGAGTGTATACAATGAGCAGTTCTTC. This sequence encodes CAWSVYNEQFF.

The rearrangement uses TRBV7-9 and TRBJ2-2; D possibly matches TRBD1 or TRBD2 (5 bases each). The CDR3 is 15 amino acids. From germline, CDR1 is SEHNR and CDR2 FQNEAQ (reference sequence). V lost 4 bases and J 6 bases, leaving 15 bases between the germline ends. The DNA of the CDR3 is TGTGCCAGCAGCTCCCGCCTGGGACGGCCCGGGGAGCTGTTTTTT. Translated: CASSSRLGRPGELFF.

The chain recombines TRBV4-2 with TRBJ1-1, with D perhaps TRBD1 (5 bases). The CDR3 has 14 amino acids. Germline CDR1 and CDR2: LGHNA and YNFKEQ. Trimming cost V 0 bases and J 7 bases, with 12 bases left between them. CDR3 residues: CASSQEWERGEAFF. CDR3 bases: TGTGCCAGCAGCCAAGAGTGGGAGAGGGGTGAAGCTTTCTTT.

The CDR3 nucleotides are TGTGCCAGTAGTTTTCAGGGTAACACTGAAGCTTTCTTT. Residues: CASSFQGNTEAFF. This chain uses TRBV19 with TRBJ1-1, with D tentatively TRBD1 (5 bases). This CDR3 is built from 13 residues. Deletions cut 5 bases from V and 2 bases from J, with 9 bases between. From germline, CDR1 is LNHDA and CDR2 SQIVND (reference sequence).

This clone occurred a few times. Other DNA sequences of this sample code for an identical CDR3. V is TRBV7-2 and J is TRBJ1-5; D is undetermined. The ends were cut back, 1 base at V and 4 bases at J, with 5 bases in the middle. CDR1 is SGHTA, CDR2 FQGNSA, per germline. The CDR3 is 13 residues long. CDR3 region: CASSLDSNQPQHF. CDR3 coding DNA: TGTGCCAGCAGCTTAGATTCTAATCAGCCCCAGCATTTT. The variable domain in full, completed from reference TRBV7-2 and TRBJ1-5, reads GAGVSQSPSNKVTEKGKDVELRCDPISGHTALYWYRQSLGQGLEFLIYFQGNSAPDKSGLPSDRFSAERTGGSVSTLTIQRTQQEDSAVYLCASSLDSNQPQHFGDGTRLSIL.

V and J are TRBV7-8 and TRBJ1-1, with TRBD1 as a possible D gene (5 bases). Trimming removed 4 bases from V and 4 bases from J, with 19 bases in between. Germline V gene data show CDR1 as SGHVS and CDR2 as FQNEAQ. CDR3 length equals 16 residues. For the CDR3, the DNA is TGTGCCAGCAGCTGGGAGGGTCGGGGAGGGGTCACTGAAGCTTTCTTT. This encodes CASSWEGRGGVTEAFF. The variable domain in full, completed from reference TRBV7-8 and TRBJ1-1, reads GAGVSQSPRYKVAKRGQDVALRCDPISGHVSLFWYQQALGQGPEFLTYFQNEAQLDKSGLPSDRFFAERPEGSVSTLKIQRTQQEDSAVYLCASSWEGRGGVTEAFFGQGTRLTVV.

This clone was picked up a small number of times. CDR3 DNA: TGCAGCTTCGACAGGGGTCTAGCGGGAGGACTCACAGATACGCAGTATTTT. It codes for CSFDRGLAGGLTDTQYF. This chain uses TRBV29-1 with TRBJ2-3; 11 bases are a match to TRBD2. The CDR3 consists of 17 residues. The germline CDR1 and CDR2 sequences are SQVTM and ANQGSEA. The V segment lost 8 bases and the J segment 2 bases; nucleotides outside the gene matches: 15.

The V and J genes are TRBV18 and TRBJ1-2, with TRBD1 identical over 10 bases. From germline, CDR1 is KGHSH and CDR2 LQKENI. V lost 6 bases, J lost 7 bases, and 8 bases stayed unmatched. The CDR3 has 14 amino acids. The CDR3 loop reads CASSDRGLFPGYTF. CDR3 bases: TGTGCCAGCTCCGACAGGGGGCTCTTTCCTGGCTACACCTTC.

About this clone itself: The sample has other DNA sequences that encode this CDR3 too. V is TRBV28 and J is TRBJ2-2; possible D gene TRBD2, 5 bases. Trimming cost V 1 base and J 1 base, with 7 bases left between them. Germline assignment: CDR1 MDHEN and CDR2 SYDVKM. The CDR3 runs to 15 residues. CDR3 DNA sequence: TGTGCCAGCAGTTTATCGGGAAGGAACACCGGGGAGCTGTTTTTT. Protein sequence: CASSLSGRNTGELFF.

The chain employs TRBV28 and TRBJ2-5; D may match TRBD1 or TRBD2 (5 bases each). The germline V gene has CDR1 MDHEN and CDR2 SYDVKM. Trimming stripped 3 bases from V and 5 bases from J, with 16 bases between. The CDR3 sequence is 15 residues long. The CDR3 region has the DNA TGTGCCAGCAGTTTCCTATGGGGGAGAGGGGAGACCCAGTACTTC. Protein: CASSFLWGRGETQYF.

The V gene is TRBV5-1, the J gene TRBJ2-7; 8 bases are a match to TRBD1. V dropped 1 base and J dropped 1; count of bases not matched to a gene: 4. The CDR3 sequence is 15 residues long. Germline V CDR1 and CDR2: SGHRS, YFSETQ. DNA for the CDR3: TGCGCCAGCAGCTTGACGGACAGGGTGTCCTACGAGCAGTACTTC. It specifies CASSLTDRVSYEQYF. The full variable domain, completed using reference TRBV5-1 and TRBJ2-7, is KAGVTQTPRYLIKTRGQQVTLSCSPISGHRSVSWYQQTPGQGLQFLFEYFSETQRNKGNFPGRFSGRQFSNSRSEMNVSTLELGDSALYLCASSLTDRVSYEQYFGPGTRLTVT.

CDR3: CSVAPDGPEQYF. The CDR3 DNA sequence: TGCAGCGTTGCCCCAGACGGACCCGAGCAGTACTTC. This chain uses TRBV29-1 with TRBJ2-5; no definite D call. TRBJ2-7 matches the DNA end more closely, so the J call is doubtful. CDR3 length: 12 residues. Germline loops: CDR1 SQVTM, CDR2 ANQGSEA.

The chain combines TRBV9 with TRBJ2-1; 7 positions agree with TRBD1. V gave up 0 bases and J gave up 4 bases; unmatched junction bases: 4. CDR1 is SGDLS, CDR2 YYNGEE, per germline. The CDR3 contains 15 residues. CDR3 sequence reads: CASSVGQGMYNEQFF. The CDR3 DNA sequence: TGTGCCAGCAGCGTAGGACAGGGAATGTACAATGAGCAGTTCTTC.